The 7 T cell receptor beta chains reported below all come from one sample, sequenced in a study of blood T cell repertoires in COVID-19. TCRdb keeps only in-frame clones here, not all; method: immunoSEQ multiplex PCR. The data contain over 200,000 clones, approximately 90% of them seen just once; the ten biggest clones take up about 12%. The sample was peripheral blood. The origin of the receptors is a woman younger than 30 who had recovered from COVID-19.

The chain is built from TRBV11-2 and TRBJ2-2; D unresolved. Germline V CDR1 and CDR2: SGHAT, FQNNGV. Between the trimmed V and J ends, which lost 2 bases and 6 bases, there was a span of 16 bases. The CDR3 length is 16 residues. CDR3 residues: CASSLYTQGGPGELFF. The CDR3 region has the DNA TGTGCCAGCAGCTTATACACGCAAGGTGGGCCCGGGGAGCTGTTTTTT.

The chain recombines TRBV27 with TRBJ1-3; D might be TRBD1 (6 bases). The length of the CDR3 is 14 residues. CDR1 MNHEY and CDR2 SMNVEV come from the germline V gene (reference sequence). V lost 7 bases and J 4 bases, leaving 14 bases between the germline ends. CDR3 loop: CASKRQGMGNTIYF. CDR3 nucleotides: TGTGCCAGCAAGAGGCAGGGGATGGGAAACACCATATATTTT.

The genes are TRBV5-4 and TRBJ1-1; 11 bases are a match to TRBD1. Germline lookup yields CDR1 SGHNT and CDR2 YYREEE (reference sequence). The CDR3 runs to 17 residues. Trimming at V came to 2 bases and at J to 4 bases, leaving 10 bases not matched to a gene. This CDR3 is CASSLPGQGELGTEAFF. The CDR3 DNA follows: TGTGCCAGCAGCTTACCGGGACAGGGGGAATTGGGCACTGAAGCTTTCTTT. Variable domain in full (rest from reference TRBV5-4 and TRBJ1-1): ETGVTQSPTHLIKTRGQQVTLRCSSQSGHNTVSWYQQALGQGPQFIFQYYREEENGRGNFPPRFSGLQFPNYSSELNVNALELDDSALYLCASSLPGQGELGTEAFFGQGTRLTVV.

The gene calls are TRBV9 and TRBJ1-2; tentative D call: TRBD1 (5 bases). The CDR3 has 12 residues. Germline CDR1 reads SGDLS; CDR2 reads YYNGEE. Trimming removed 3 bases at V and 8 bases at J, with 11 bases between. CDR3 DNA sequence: TGTGCCAGCAGCGGGCAGGGTGAGGGCTACACCTTC. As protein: CASSGQGEGYTF.

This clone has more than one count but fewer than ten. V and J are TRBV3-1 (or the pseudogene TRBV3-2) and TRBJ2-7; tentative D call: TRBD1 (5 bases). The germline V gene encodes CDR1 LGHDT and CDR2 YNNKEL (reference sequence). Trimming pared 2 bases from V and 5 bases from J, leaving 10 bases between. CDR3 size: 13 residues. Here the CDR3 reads CASSQKDKNEQYF. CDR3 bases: TGTGCCAGCAGCCAAAAGGACAAAAACGAGCAGTACTTC.

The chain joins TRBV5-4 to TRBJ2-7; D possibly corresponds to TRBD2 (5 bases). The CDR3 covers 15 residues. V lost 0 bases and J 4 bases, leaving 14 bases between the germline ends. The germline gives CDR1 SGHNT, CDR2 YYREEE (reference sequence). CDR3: CASSLEGSGGYEQYF. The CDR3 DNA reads TGTGCCAGCAGCTTGGAAGGGTCAGGCGGGTACGAGCAGTACTTC.

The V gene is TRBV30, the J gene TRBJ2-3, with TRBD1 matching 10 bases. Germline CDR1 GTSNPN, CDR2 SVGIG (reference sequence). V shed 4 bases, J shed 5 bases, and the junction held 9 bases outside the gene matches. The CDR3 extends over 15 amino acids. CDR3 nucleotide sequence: TGTGCCTGGAATAGAGGGACAGGGGTAATAGATACGCAGTATTTT. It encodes CAWNRGTGVIDTQYF.